This paragraph covers one TCR beta chain sequence. Some clones are missing from TCRdb's copy, which holds only in-frame ones; the method was immunoSEQ multiplex PCR. The table lists 40,000 to 60,000 clones, around 90% of them singletons. The data were taken from a study of T cell changes during pregnancy in multiple sclerosis. CDR1 SGHNT and CDR2 YENEEA come from the germline V gene. There are 14 residues in the CDR3. V was clipped by 5 bases and J by 5 bases; unmatched bases: 5. The source of this sequence is a female donor in good health, enrolled as a control in a pregnancy study. The sequenced sample was peripheral blood, obtained in the first trimester of pregnancy. This chain joins TRBV11-3 and TRBJ2-2; 7 nucleotides line up with TRBD2. CDR3 sequence: CASSPGLVTGELFF. CDR3 coding DNA: TGTGCCAGCAGCCCCGGACTAGTGACCGGGGAGCTGTTTTTT.